The rows below give T cell receptor beta chains drawn from one sample of a study of CD8+CD57+ T cells in acquired aplastic anemia. A single record per CDR3 protein comes from TCRdb applying MiXCR to the reads. Found here are approximately 160,000 distinct CDR3 sequences, around 43% of them singletons; the top ten hold about 2.9%. The material sequenced was sorted CD4+, CD8+, or CD8+CD57+ T cells (not recorded which) from PBMCs. The source is a human donor with aplastic anemia. The CDR3 runs from the conserved cysteine through the conserved F or W. Fields, in order: J gene, D gene, clone size, V gene, CDR3 DNA, CDR3 protein. A D gene is named only where the DNA matches it firmly. Size tells how often a clone was seen (once, few, many) or the class of an expanded clone, and some rows leave it out.

j_gene: TRBJ2-3
d_gene: NA
abundance: many
v_gene: TRBV4-1
CDR3nt: TGCGCCAGCAGCCAAGATGTGGACTCCACAGATACGCAGTATTTT
CDR3aa: CASSQDVDSTDTQYF

j_gene: TRBJ1-2
d_gene: NA
abundance: NA
v_gene: TRBV19
CDR3nt: TGTGCCAGTAAACATTGGGACTATGGCTACACCTTC
CDR3aa: CASKHWDYGYTF

j_gene: TRBJ2-1
d_gene: NA
abundance: NA
v_gene: TRBV24-1
CDR3nt: TGTGCCACCAGTGACCCGGGATATTCCTACAATGAGCAGTTCTTC
CDR3aa: CATSDPGYSYNEQFF

j_gene: TRBJ1-1
d_gene: NA
abundance: NA
v_gene: TRBV7-6
CDR3nt: TGTGCCAGCAGCTTAGCGGTATGGCAGCGGAACACTGAAGCTTTCTTT
CDR3aa: CASSLAVWQRNTEAFF

j_gene: TRBJ2-3
d_gene: TRBD2
abundance: few
v_gene: TRBV10-3
CDR3nt: TGTGCCAGCAGGGGTTGGACTAGCGGGGGGGCGACAGATACGCAGTATTTT
CDR3aa: CASRGWTSGGATDTQYF

j_gene: TRBJ1-2
d_gene: TRBD1
abundance: NA
v_gene: TRBV10-3
CDR3nt: TGTGCCATCACCCCCGGGACAGATATTGGTAGCTACACCTTC
CDR3aa: CAITPGTDIGSYTF

j_gene: TRBJ1-1
d_gene: TRBD1
abundance: many
v_gene: TRBV7-9
CDR3nt: TGTGCCAGCAGCTTGATGACAGGGATGGGCACTGAAGCTTTCTTT
CDR3aa: CASSLMTGMGTEAFF

j_gene: TRBJ1-6
d_gene: NA
abundance: NA
v_gene: TRBV2
CDR3nt: TGTGCCAGCAGCTTGACAGTCGAGGGTTCACCCCTCCACTTT
CDR3aa: CASSLTVEGSPLHF

j_gene: TRBJ2-3
d_gene: NA
abundance: few
v_gene: TRBV28
CDR3nt: TGTGCCAGCAGCACTTTGCCCGGGTCTCCTATTTTT
CDR3aa: CASSTLPGSPIF

j_gene: TRBJ2-3
d_gene: NA
abundance: few
v_gene: TRBV10-1
CDR3nt: TGCGCCAGCAGTGAACCCGCCCGCACAGATACGCAGTATTTT
CDR3aa: CASSEPARTDTQYF

j_gene: TRBJ2-7
d_gene: NA
abundance: NA
v_gene: TRBV25-1
CDR3nt: TGTGCCAGCAGTGAAAGAATTGGCTTATCCTACGAGCAGTACTTC
CDR3aa: CASSERIGLSYEQYF

j_gene: TRBJ2-2
d_gene: NA
abundance: NA
v_gene: TRBV5-4
CDR3nt: TGTGCCAGCACTAGGGACTTGAACACCGAGGAGCTGTTTTTT
CDR3aa: CASTRDLNTEELFF

j_gene: TRBJ1-5
d_gene: NA
abundance: NA
v_gene: TRBV7-2
CDR3nt: TGTGCCAGCAGAAGAGAGGGTCAGCCCCAGCATTTT
CDR3aa: CASRREGQPQHF

j_gene: TRBJ1-5
d_gene: NA
abundance: few
v_gene: TRBV3-1
CDR3nt: TGTGCCAGCAGCCCGCCGGGGAGCAATCAGCCCCAGCATTTT
CDR3aa: CASSPPGSNQPQHF

j_gene: TRBJ1-2
d_gene: NA
abundance: many
v_gene: TRBV19
CDR3nt: TGTGCCAGTAGCCCCTCGGGAGGATACTATGGCTACACCTTC
CDR3aa: CASSPSGGYYGYTF

j_gene: TRBJ2-7
d_gene: TRBD2
abundance: NA
v_gene: TRBV2
CDR3nt: TGTGCCAGCAAATCCCTGGGGAGGGCCTACGAGCAGTACTTC
CDR3aa: CASKSLGRAYEQYF

j_gene: TRBJ2-1
d_gene: TRBD2
abundance: once
v_gene: TRBV27
CDR3nt: TGTGCCAGCAGTTTATTTGAGGGGAGGGCCTCCTACAATGAGCAGTTCTTC
CDR3aa: CASSLFEGRASYNEQFF

j_gene: TRBJ1-6
d_gene: NA
abundance: NA
v_gene: TRBV24-1
CDR3nt: TGTGCCACCAGTAAGGCCGAATATTCACCCCTCCACTTT
CDR3aa: CATSKAEYSPLHF

j_gene: TRBJ2-5
d_gene: NA
abundance: few
v_gene: TRBV7-7
CDR3nt: TGTGCCAGCAGCCGCTTGGTCCAAGAGACCCAGTACTTC
CDR3aa: CASSRLVQETQYF

j_gene: TRBJ2-2
d_gene: NA
abundance: many
v_gene: TRBV5-1
CDR3nt: TGCGCCAGCAGTAGAGGGGCGGACGGGGAGCTGTTTTTT
CDR3aa: CASSRGADGELFF

j_gene: TRBJ2-7
d_gene: NA
abundance: many
v_gene: TRBV15
CDR3nt: TGTGCCACCAGCAGAGATCTAATATCAAACGCCCCCGAGCAGTACTTC
CDR3aa: CATSRDLISNAPEQYF

j_gene: TRBJ2-1
d_gene: TRBD2
abundance: many
v_gene: TRBV24-1
CDR3nt: TGTGCCACCAGTGCCGGGACTAGCGGGGGCTGGGAGCAGTTCTTC
CDR3aa: CATSAGTSGGWEQFF

j_gene: TRBJ1-3
d_gene: NA
abundance: few
v_gene: TRBV27
CDR3nt: TGTGCCAGCAGTTTATCGGTTGGGGGGGCAGACACCATATATTTT
CDR3aa: CASSLSVGGADTIYF

j_gene: TRBJ2-3
d_gene: NA
abundance: NA
v_gene: TRBV29-1
CDR3nt: TGCAGCGTTGATAGGGCAGGGGTCAGAGATACGCAGTATTTT
CDR3aa: CSVDRAGVRDTQYF

j_gene: TRBJ1-1
d_gene: NA
abundance: NA
v_gene: TRBV2
CDR3nt: TGTGCCAGCAGCCCCAGGGTCACGAACACTGAAGCTTTCTTT
CDR3aa: CASSPRVTNTEAFF

j_gene: TRBJ1-2
d_gene: NA
abundance: NA
v_gene: TRBV29-1
CDR3nt: TGCAGCGTTGAAGCGGATCAGGGTGGCTATGGCTACACCTTC
CDR3aa: CSVEADQGGYGYTF

j_gene: TRBJ2-7
d_gene: TRBD2
abundance: many
v_gene: TRBV4-2
CDR3nt: TGTGCCAGCAGCCAAGTAGCGGGGGAGGCCGCGTACGAGCAGTACTTC
CDR3aa: CASSQVAGEAAYEQYF

j_gene: TRBJ2-5
d_gene: NA
abundance: NA
v_gene: TRBV19
CDR3nt: TGTGCCAGTAGTGGAGCTTTTGAGACCCAGTACTTC
CDR3aa: CASSGAFETQYF

j_gene: TRBJ2-5
d_gene: NA
abundance: many
v_gene: TRBV7-2
CDR3nt: TGTGCCAGCTCTCAGGACCCGACTGTTAAGACCCAGTACTTC
CDR3aa: CASSQDPTVKTQYF

j_gene: TRBJ2-3
d_gene: NA
abundance: NA
v_gene: TRBV29-1
CDR3nt: TGCAGCGTTGGAAAAACAAACACAGATACGCAGTATTTT
CDR3aa: CSVGKTNTDTQYF

j_gene: TRBJ1-6
d_gene: NA
abundance: few
v_gene: TRBV19
CDR3nt: TGTGCCAGTAGCTCTAATCCGGGATCAGGCTCACCCCTCCACTTT
CDR3aa: CASSSNPGSGSPLHF

j_gene: TRBJ1-1
d_gene: NA
abundance: NA
v_gene: TRBV20-1
CDR3nt: TGCAGTGCTAGAACCGAAGACAATGAAGCTTTCTTT
CDR3aa: CSARTEDNEAFF

j_gene: TRBJ2-3
d_gene: TRBD2
abundance: NA
v_gene: TRBV19
CDR3nt: TGTGCCAGTAGTATGGGGGGGGAAGATACGCAGTATTTT
CDR3aa: CASSMGGEDTQYF